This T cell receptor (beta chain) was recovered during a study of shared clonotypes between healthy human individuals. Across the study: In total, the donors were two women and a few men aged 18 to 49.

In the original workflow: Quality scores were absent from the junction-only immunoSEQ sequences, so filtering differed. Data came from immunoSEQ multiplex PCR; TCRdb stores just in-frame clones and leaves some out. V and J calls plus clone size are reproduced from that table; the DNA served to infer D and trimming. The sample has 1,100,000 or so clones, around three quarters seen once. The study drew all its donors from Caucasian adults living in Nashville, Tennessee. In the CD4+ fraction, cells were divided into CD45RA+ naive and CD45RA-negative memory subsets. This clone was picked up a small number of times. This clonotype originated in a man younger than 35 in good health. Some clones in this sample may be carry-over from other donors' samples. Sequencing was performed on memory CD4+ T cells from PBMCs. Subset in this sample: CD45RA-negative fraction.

This chain's CDR3 is CASSLQGAQGYEQYF. DNA of the CDR3: TGTGCCAGCAGCCTACAGGGGGCGCAGGGCTACGAGCAGTACTTC. The chain is built from TRBV7-2 and TRBJ2-7, with 9 bases identical to TRBD1. There are 15 residues in the CDR3. Germline CDR1 is SGHTA and CDR2 is FQGNSA. V lost 5 bases and J lost 3; bases outside the gene matches: 8. Full variable domain (outside the CDR3, taken from reference TRBV7-2 and TRBJ2-7): GAGVSQSPSNKVTEKGKDVELRCDPISGHTALYWYRQSLGQGLEFLIYFQGNSAPDKSGLPSDRFSAERTGGSVSTLTIQRTQQEDSAVYLCASSLQGAQGYEQYFGPGTRLTVT.